A selection of T cell receptor beta chains follows, all from one sample in a study of cytomegalovirus exposure and HLA in healthy donors. Data came from immunoSEQ multiplex PCR; TCRdb stores just in-frame clones and leaves some out. The sample records under 200,000 clones, 77% being singletons. Sequences were obtained from PBMCs. These receptors were taken from a woman between 35 and 50 years old in good health and CMV-seropositive. Each CDR3 is given with its conserved first and last residue.

j_gene | len | v_gene | CDR3aa
TRBJ1-1 | 13 | TRBV5-6 | CASSLGYNTEAFF
TRBJ2-1 | 15 | TRBV7-2 | CASSFPGTRYNEQFF
TRBJ1-5 | 15 | TRBV4-1 | CASSHPDRVGQPQHF
TRBJ1-2 | 15 | TRBV11-3 | CASSQGQGRDYGYTF
TRBJ2-5 | 13 | TRBV6-1 | CASVGHIQETQYF
TRBJ2-5 | 13 | TRBV30 | CAWSDGPQETQYF
TRBJ2-3 | 15 | TRBV7-2 | CASSLDRDSTHTQYF
TRBJ1-2 | 15 | TRBV30 | CAWSVAGKRSSGYTF
TRBJ2-3 | 14 | TRBV29-1 | CSVVRGPTADTQYF
TRBJ1-1 | 12 | TRBV28 | CASGGLNTEAFF
TRBJ2-3 | 15 | TRBV28 | CASSFLWSGTDTQYF
TRBJ2-7 | 15 | TRBV5-4 | CASGKGVGNPYEQYF
TRBJ2-7 | 14 | TRBV5-5 | CASSLSQSNYEQYF
TRBJ2-3 | 15 | TRBV7-9 | CASSRGGASGDTQYF
TRBJ2-5 | 14 | TRBV19 | CASSIAPRGETQYF
TRBJ1-1 | 14 | TRBV5-5 | CASSPPGIDTEAFF
TRBJ2-3 | 13 | TRBV7-9 | CSSSLDGGDTQYF
TRBJ2-3 | 19 | TRBV4-2 | CASSQEKTGVNFITDTQYF
TRBJ1-2 | 14 | TRBV19 | CASRAGTEIYGYTF
TRBJ1-2 | 14 | TRBV11-2 | CASSLVDRGYGYTF
TRBJ1-4 | 14 | TRBV6-1 | CASSEIPLGEKLFF
TRBJ2-3 | 15 | TRBV27 | CASSFGSGGLDTQYF
TRBJ1-1 | 14 | TRBV29-1 | CSAAPRGRNTEAFF
TRBJ2-7 | 16 | TRBV2 | CASRLTSGDASYEQYF
TRBJ2-2 | 13 | TRBV4-3 | CASSQGRTGELFF
TRBJ1-1 | 15 | TRBV6-5 | CASSYSLAAVGGAFF
TRBJ1-3 | 13 | TRBV2 | CASSLTVGNAIYF
TRBJ2-1 | 15 | TRBV5-1 | CASNPTSGSANEQFF
TRBJ2-1 | 18 | TRBV29-1 | CSVEVGGRATSFYNEQFF
TRBJ2-1 | 15 | TRBV11-3 | CASSLGASGYNEQFF
TRBJ1-2 | 14 | TRBV6-5 | CASSVDRGNYGYTF
TRBJ1-5 | 15 | TRBV4-2 | CASSQEGQVNQPQHF
TRBJ1-2 | 11 | TRBV6-1 | CASREQGRYTF
TRBJ2-5 | 12 | TRBV6-5 | CASRSPGETQYF
TRBJ2-3 | 16 | TRBV5-1 | CASSLFGGAETDTQYF
TRBJ2-3 | 17 | TRBV5-5 | CASSLLAAGASTDTQYF
TRBJ1-3 | 14 | TRBV6-6 | CASSGILSGNTIYF
TRBJ2-7 | 13 | TRBV7-9 | CASSSGQGAKQYF
TRBJ1-5 | 15 | TRBV18 | CASSPRQDSNQPQHF
TRBJ2-2 | 14 | TRBV19 | CASSTGGGTGELFF
TRBJ2-7 | 14 | TRBV5-4 | CASSSGQGLGEQYF
TRBJ1-2 | 11 | TRBV20-1 | CSASSGDGYTF
TRBJ2-3 | 15 | TRBV5-6 | CASSPGTSYADTQYF
TRBJ2-1 | 12 | TRBV5-1 | CASSPRGTEQFF
TRBJ2-3 | 18 | TRBV19 | CASSTLMGTGGSTDTQYF
TRBJ2-7 | 15 | TRBV7-2 | CASSLAGTSGYEQYF
TRBJ2-1 | 16 | TRBV4-1 | CASSQEAGEPYNEQFF
TRBJ2-7 | 15 | TRBV28 | CASSFSRTGTYEQYF
TRBJ1-4 | 14 | TRBV7-9 | CASSSGQLNEKLFF
TRBJ1-1 | 15 | TRBV27 | CASTPGGGMNTEAFF
TRBJ1-2 | 15 | TRBV28 | CASSSPQGFNYGYTF
TRBJ1-4 | 14 | TRBV7-2 | CASSQGSKGEKLFF
TRBJ2-4 | 15 | TRBV5-1 | CASSPGLLAKNIQYF
TRBJ2-1 | 17 | TRBV5-1 | CASSGGGSSQPYNEQFF
TRBJ1-4 | 14 | TRBV4-3 | CASSHARGGEKLFF